These T cell receptor beta chains were read from a single sample in a study of molecular identifiers for immune sequencing clone quantification. TCRdb re-called the PCR reads through MiXCR, storing one row per CDR3 protein. The sample records a few hundred thousand distinct CDR3 sequences, over 20% being singletons. Material for sequencing was naive CD8+ T cells from blood, with Jurkat cell RNA spiked in. All receptors derive from a human donor in good health. Some libraries in this study had Jurkat cell RNA spiked in. CDR3s include the opening cysteine and the closing phenylalanine or tryptophan. Fields, in order: D gene, J gene, V gene, clone size, CDR3 protein, CDR3 DNA. The D gene is left open where the match is weak. Size is omitted from some rows. Given values are once, few, many or a class for expanded clones.

D gene: TRBD2
J gene: TRBJ2-3
V gene: TRBV7-9
clone size: many
CDR3 protein: CASSFIAGSTDTQYF
CDR3 DNA: TGTGCCAGCAGCTTCATAGCGGGAAGCACAGATACGCAGTATTTT

D gene: TRBD1
J gene: TRBJ2-3
V gene: TRBV5-6
clone size: few
CDR3 protein: CASSSPGGDYDTQYF
CDR3 DNA: TGTGCCAGCAGCTCCCCAGGGGGCGATTACGATACGCAGTATTTT

D gene: NA
J gene: TRBJ2-3
V gene: TRBV27
clone size: NA
CDR3 protein: CASSLMTASPTDTQYF
CDR3 DNA: TGTGCCAGCAGTTTAATGACGGCAAGCCCCACAGATACGCAGTATTTT

D gene: NA
J gene: TRBJ1-1
V gene: TRBV6-2/TRBV6-3
clone size: NA
CDR3 protein: CASSYRTGYTEAFF
CDR3 DNA: TGTGCCAGCAGTTACCGAACAGGGTACACTGAAGCTTTCTTT

D gene: NA
J gene: TRBJ1-1
V gene: TRBV27
clone size: many
CDR3 protein: CASSFGYEAFF
CDR3 DNA: TGTGCCAGCAGTTTCGGCTACGAAGCTTTCTTT

D gene: TRBD1
J gene: TRBJ2-1
V gene: TRBV7-3
clone size: many
CDR3 protein: CASSSPRGTVGLEDNEQFF
CDR3 DNA: TGTGCCAGCAGCTCACCGAGAGGGACAGTCGGATTGGAAGACAATGAGCAGTTCTTC

D gene: NA
J gene: TRBJ2-3
V gene: TRBV19
clone size: many
CDR3 protein: CASSIGIRGLEDTQYF
CDR3 DNA: TGTGCCAGTAGTATAGGCATTCGAGGCCTCGAGGATACGCAGTATTTT

D gene: NA
J gene: TRBJ1-1
V gene: TRBV6-6
clone size: NA
CDR3 protein: CASSVGVSNQGLAFF
CDR3 DNA: TGTGCCAGCAGTGTTGGGGTATCCAATCAGGGTCTGGCTTTCTTT

D gene: TRBD1
J gene: TRBJ2-1
V gene: TRBV24-1
clone size: NA
CDR3 protein: CATSDPGTGYNEQFF
CDR3 DNA: TGTGCCACCAGTGACCCCGGGACAGGCTACAATGAGCAGTTCTTC

D gene: NA
J gene: TRBJ2-6
V gene: TRBV9
clone size: many
CDR3 protein: CASSAVSGANVLTF
CDR3 DNA: TGTGCCAGCAGCGCAGTCTCTGGGGCCAACGTCCTGACTTTC

D gene: TRBD1
J gene: TRBJ1-1
V gene: TRBV7-9
clone size: many
CDR3 protein: CASSLTGVNTEAFF
CDR3 DNA: TGTGCCAGCAGCTTGACAGGGGTGAACACTGAAGCTTTCTTT

D gene: NA
J gene: TRBJ1-2
V gene: TRBV29-1
clone size: few
CDR3 protein: CSVLVGQGDGYTF
CDR3 DNA: TGCAGCGTTCTGGTGGGGCAGGGTGATGGCTACACCTTC

D gene: TRBD1
J gene: TRBJ2-7
V gene: TRBV6-1
clone size: few
CDR3 protein: CASSVPGTESYEQYF
CDR3 DNA: TGTGCCAGCAGTGTTCCCGGGACAGAGTCCTACGAGCAGTACTTC

D gene: NA
J gene: TRBJ2-3
V gene: TRBV4-3
clone size: few
CDR3 protein: CASSRETGGTDTQYF
CDR3 DNA: TGCGCCAGCAGCCGAGAGACAGGTGGCACAGATACGCAGTATTTT

D gene: TRBD1
J gene: TRBJ1-5
V gene: TRBV3-1
clone size: NA
CDR3 protein: CVSSEGQAAGNQPQHF
CDR3 DNA: TGTGTCAGCAGCGAAGGACAGGCCGCGGGCAATCAGCCCCAGCATTTT

D gene: NA
J gene: TRBJ2-1
V gene: TRBV11-2
clone size: NA
CDR3 protein: CASSSQTLGPEQFF
CDR3 DNA: TGTGCCAGCAGCTCCCAGACCCTTGGGCCTGAGCAGTTCTTC

D gene: NA
J gene: TRBJ2-7
V gene: TRBV27
clone size: few
CDR3 protein: CASSSWTGSYEQYF
CDR3 DNA: TGTGCCAGCAGTTCATGGACGGGTTCCTACGAGCAGTACTTC

D gene: NA
J gene: TRBJ1-2
V gene: TRBV6-1
clone size: NA
CDR3 protein: CAGKGGAYGYTF
CDR3 DNA: TGTGCCGGGAAAGGGGGGGCATATGGCTACACCTTC

D gene: NA
J gene: TRBJ1-5
V gene: TRBV4-3
clone size: NA
CDR3 protein: CASSQESGSNQPQHF
CDR3 DNA: TGCGCCAGCAGCCAAGAATCGGGTAGCAATCAGCCCCAGCATTTT

D gene: TRBD1
J gene: TRBJ1-2
V gene: TRBV7-9
clone size: many
CDR3 protein: CASSTPSDRANGYTF
CDR3 DNA: TGTGCCAGCAGCACACCTTCGGACAGGGCCAATGGCTACACCTTC

D gene: TRBD2
J gene: TRBJ2-3
V gene: TRBV4-3
clone size: many
CDR3 protein: CASSQDSAGTSGRTDTQYF
CDR3 DNA: TGCGCCAGCAGCCAAGATTCAGCCGGGACTAGCGGGAGGACAGATACGCAGTATTTT

D gene: NA
J gene: TRBJ1-5
V gene: TRBV2
clone size: many
CDR3 protein: CASGRDYSNQPQHF
CDR3 DNA: TGTGCCAGCGGACGGGACTATAGCAATCAGCCCCAGCATTTT

D gene: TRBD1
J gene: TRBJ2-1
V gene: TRBV9
clone size: NA
CDR3 protein: CASSGQGAPYNEQFF
CDR3 DNA: TGTGCCAGCAGCGGTCAGGGGGCCCCCTACAATGAGCAGTTCTTC

D gene: NA
J gene: TRBJ1-1
V gene: TRBV5-5
clone size: many
CDR3 protein: CATHGGLLLNTEAFF
CDR3 DNA: TGTGCCACCCATGGGGGGCTCCTCCTGAACACTGAAGCTTTCTTT

D gene: NA
J gene: TRBJ1-2
V gene: TRBV13
clone size: few
CDR3 protein: CASSPSGDGYTF
CDR3 DNA: TGTGCCAGCAGCCCATCTGGCGATGGCTACACCTTC

D gene: NA
J gene: TRBJ1-1
V gene: TRBV7-9
clone size: once
CDR3 protein: CASSLGGKTEAFF
CDR3 DNA: TGTGCCAGCAGCTTAGGGGGTAAGACTGAAGCTTTCTTT

D gene: NA
J gene: TRBJ2-6
V gene: TRBV30
clone size: NA
CDR3 protein: CAWSRAPGANVLTF
CDR3 DNA: TGTGCCTGGAGTCGGGCTCCTGGGGCCAACGTCCTGACTTTC

D gene: NA
J gene: TRBJ2-3
V gene: TRBV27
clone size: NA
CDR3 protein: CASSLWQYADTQYF
CDR3 DNA: TGTGCCAGCAGTTTATGGCAGTATGCAGATACGCAGTATTTT

D gene: NA
J gene: TRBJ1-2
V gene: TRBV29-1
clone size: many
CDR3 protein: CSVEEDKFTHYGYTF
CDR3 DNA: TGCAGCGTTGAAGAGGACAAGTTTACCCACTATGGCTACACCTTC

D gene: NA
J gene: TRBJ2-7
V gene: TRBV20-1
clone size: NA
CDR3 protein: CSARDLARVGYEQYF
CDR3 DNA: TGCAGTGCTAGAGATCTGGCCAGGGTGGGCTACGAGCAGTACTTC

D gene: NA
J gene: TRBJ1-1
V gene: TRBV3-1
clone size: NA
CDR3 protein: CASSHGPGRSTEAFF
CDR3 DNA: TGTGCCAGCAGCCACGGGCCAGGAAGGAGCACTGAAGCTTTCTTT

D gene: TRBD1
J gene: TRBJ1-3
V gene: TRBV4-3
clone size: few
CDR3 protein: CASSPTGVLGDTIYF
CDR3 DNA: TGCGCCAGCAGCCCAACAGGGGTGTTAGGAGACACCATATATTTT

D gene: TRBD2
J gene: TRBJ2-7
V gene: TRBV27
clone size: few
CDR3 protein: CASSWGLAGIYEQYF
CDR3 DNA: TGTGCCAGCAGTTGGGGATTAGCGGGAATTTACGAGCAGTACTTC